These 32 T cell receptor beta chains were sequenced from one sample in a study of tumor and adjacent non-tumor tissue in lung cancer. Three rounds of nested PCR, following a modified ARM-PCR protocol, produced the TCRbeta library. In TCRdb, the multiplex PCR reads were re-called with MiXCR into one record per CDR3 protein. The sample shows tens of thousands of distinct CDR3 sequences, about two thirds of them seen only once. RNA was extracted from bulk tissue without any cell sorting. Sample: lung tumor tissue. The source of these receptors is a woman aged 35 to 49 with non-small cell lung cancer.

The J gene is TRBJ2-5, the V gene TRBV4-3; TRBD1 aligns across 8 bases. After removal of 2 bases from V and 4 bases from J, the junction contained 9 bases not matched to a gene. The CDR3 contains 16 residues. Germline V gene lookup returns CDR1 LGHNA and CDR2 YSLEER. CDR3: CASSQYFQGAAETQYF. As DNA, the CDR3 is TGCGCCAGCAGCCAATATTTCCAGGGGGCCGCAGAGACCCAGTACTTC.

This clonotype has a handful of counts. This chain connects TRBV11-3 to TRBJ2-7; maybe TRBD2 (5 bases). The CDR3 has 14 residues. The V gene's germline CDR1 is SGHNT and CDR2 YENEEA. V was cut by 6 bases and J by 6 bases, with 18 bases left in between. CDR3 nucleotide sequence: TGTGCCAGCAGTCCGGGGATGGGGAGCGGCGAGCAGTACTTC. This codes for CASSPGMGSGEQYF.

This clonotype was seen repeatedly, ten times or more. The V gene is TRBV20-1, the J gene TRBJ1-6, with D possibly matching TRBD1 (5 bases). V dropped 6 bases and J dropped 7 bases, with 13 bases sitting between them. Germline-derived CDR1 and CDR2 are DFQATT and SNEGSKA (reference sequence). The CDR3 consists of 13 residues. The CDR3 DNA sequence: TGCAGTGCAATCCGGGACCGAAATTCACCCCTCCACTTT. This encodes CSAIRDRNSPLHF.

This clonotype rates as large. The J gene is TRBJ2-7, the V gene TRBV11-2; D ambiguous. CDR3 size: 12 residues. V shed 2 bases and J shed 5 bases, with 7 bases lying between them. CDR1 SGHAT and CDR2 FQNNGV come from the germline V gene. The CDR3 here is CASSLTQDEQYF. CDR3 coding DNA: TGTGCCAGCAGCTTAACCCAGGACGAGCAGTACTTC.

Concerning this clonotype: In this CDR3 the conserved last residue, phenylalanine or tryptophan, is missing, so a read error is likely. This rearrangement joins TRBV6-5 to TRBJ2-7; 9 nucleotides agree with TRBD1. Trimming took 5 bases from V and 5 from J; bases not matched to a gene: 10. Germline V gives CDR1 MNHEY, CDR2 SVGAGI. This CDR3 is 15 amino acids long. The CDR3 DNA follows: TGTGCCAGCAGTAAGCCCGGGACAGGGAACAACGAGCAGTACTCC. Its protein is CASSKPGTGNNEQYS.

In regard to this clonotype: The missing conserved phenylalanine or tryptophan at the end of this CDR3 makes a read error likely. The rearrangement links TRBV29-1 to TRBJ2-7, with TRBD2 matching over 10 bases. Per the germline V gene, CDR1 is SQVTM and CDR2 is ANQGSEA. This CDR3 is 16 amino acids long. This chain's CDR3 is CSAAHTSGKRAYEQYS. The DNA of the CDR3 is TGCAGTGCCGCCCACACTAGCGGGAAGAGAGCCTACGAGCAGTACTCC.

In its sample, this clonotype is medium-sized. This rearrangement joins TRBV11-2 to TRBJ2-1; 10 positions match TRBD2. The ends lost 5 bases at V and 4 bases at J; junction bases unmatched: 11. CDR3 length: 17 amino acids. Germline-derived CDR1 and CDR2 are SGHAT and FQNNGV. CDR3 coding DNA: TGTGCCAGCAGCCCCCGGCTAGCGGGAGTTGGTTACAATGAGCAGTTCTTC. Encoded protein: CASSPRLAGVGYNEQFF.

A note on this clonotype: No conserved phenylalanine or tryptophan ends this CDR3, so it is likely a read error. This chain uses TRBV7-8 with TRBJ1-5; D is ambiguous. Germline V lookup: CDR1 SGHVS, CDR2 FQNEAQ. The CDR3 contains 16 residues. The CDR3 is CASNLGWAISNQPQHL. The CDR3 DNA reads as TGTGCCAGCAACTTAGGATGGGCCATTAGCAATCAGCCCCAGCATTTG.

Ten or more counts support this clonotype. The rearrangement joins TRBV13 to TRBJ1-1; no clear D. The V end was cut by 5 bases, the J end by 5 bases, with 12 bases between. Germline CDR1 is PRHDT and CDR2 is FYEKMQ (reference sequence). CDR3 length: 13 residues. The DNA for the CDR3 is TGTGCCAGCAGCGGGGAGGAGGAGACTGAAGCTTTCTTT. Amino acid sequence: CASSGEEETEAFF.

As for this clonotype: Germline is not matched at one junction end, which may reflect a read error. CDR3 bases: TGTACCAGCAGCGTGGACATCAACATTCAGTATTTC. It yields the protein CTSSVDINIQYF. V is TRBV5-5 and J is TRBJ2-4; a possible D gene is TRBD1 (5 bases). Germline V gene sequence: CDR1 SGHKS, CDR2 YYEKEE (reference sequence). CDR3 length: 12 amino acids.

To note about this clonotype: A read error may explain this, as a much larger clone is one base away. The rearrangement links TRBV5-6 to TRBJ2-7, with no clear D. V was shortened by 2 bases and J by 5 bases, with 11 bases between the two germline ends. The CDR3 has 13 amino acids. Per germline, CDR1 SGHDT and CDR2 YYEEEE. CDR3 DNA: TGTGCCAGCAGCTTCGCCGGTCGCGACGAGCAGTACTTC. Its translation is CASSFAGRDEQYF.

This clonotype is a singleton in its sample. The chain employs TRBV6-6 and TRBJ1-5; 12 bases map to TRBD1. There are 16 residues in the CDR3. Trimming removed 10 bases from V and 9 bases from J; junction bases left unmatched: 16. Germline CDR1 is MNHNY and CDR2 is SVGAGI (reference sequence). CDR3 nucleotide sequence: TGTGCCAACTGTACCGGGACAGGGGGCGTCTTGTGGCCCCAGCATTTT. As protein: CANCTGTGGVLWPQHF.

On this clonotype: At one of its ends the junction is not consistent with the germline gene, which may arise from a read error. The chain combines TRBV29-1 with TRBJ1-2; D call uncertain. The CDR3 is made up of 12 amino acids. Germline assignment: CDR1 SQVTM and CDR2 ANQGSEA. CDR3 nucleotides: TGTAGCGTTGTATTGTTAAGCTATGGCTACACCTTC. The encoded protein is CSVVLLSYGYTF. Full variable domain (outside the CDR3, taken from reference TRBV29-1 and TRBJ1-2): SAVISQKPSRDICQRGTSLTIQCQVDSQVTMMFWYRQQPGQSLTLIATANQGSEATYESGFVIDKFPISRPNLTFSTLTVSNMSPEDSSIYLCSVVLLSYGYTFGSGTRLTVV.

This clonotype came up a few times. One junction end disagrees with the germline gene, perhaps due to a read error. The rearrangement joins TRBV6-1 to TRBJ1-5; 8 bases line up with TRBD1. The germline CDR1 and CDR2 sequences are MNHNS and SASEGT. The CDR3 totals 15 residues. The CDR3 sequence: CTSIGDRGNVQPQHF. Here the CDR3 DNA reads TGTACCAGCATTGGAGACAGGGGAAACGTTCAGCCCCAGCATTTT.

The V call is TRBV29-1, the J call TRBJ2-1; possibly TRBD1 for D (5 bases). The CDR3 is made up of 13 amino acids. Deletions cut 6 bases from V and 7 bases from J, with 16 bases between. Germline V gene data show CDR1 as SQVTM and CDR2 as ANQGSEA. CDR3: CSVNRTFHNEQFF. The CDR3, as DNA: TGCAGCGTAAACCGGACATTTCATAATGAGCAGTTCTTC.

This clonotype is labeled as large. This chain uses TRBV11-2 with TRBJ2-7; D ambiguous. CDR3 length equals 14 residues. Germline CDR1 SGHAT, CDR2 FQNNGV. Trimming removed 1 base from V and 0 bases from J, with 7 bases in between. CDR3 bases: TGTGCCAGCAGCTTAGTCTCAAACTCCTACGAGCAGTACTTC. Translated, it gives CASSLVSNSYEQYF.

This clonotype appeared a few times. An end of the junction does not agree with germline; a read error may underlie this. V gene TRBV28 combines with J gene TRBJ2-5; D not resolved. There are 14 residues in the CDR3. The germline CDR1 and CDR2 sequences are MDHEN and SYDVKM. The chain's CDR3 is CASSRRLASEAQYF. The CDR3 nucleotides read TGTGCCAGCAGCCGAAGACTCGCTTCAGAGGCCCAGTACTTC.

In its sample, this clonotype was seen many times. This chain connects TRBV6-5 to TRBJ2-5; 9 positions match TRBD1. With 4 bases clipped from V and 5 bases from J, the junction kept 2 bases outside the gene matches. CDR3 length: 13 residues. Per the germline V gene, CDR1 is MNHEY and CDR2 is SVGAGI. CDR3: CASSSGQGETQYF. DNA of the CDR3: TGTGCCAGCAGTTCCGGACAGGGGGAGACCCAGTACTTC.

This CDR3 is CANNLSPIKEQYF. In DNA form, the CDR3 reads TGCGCCAACAACCTGTCCCCCATTAAGGAGCAGTACTTC. This sequence joins TRBV4-1 and TRBJ2-7, with D unclear. The CDR3 sequence is 13 residues long. Trimming took off 10 bases at V and 7 bases at J, with 20 bases between the two ends. Germline values: CDR1 MGHRA, CDR2 YSYEKL.

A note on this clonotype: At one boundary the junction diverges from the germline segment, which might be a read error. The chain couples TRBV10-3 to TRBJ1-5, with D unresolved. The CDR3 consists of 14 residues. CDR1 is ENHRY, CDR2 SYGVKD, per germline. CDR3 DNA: TGTGCCATCTGTGAGGGCGGCTTCAATCAGCCCCAGCATTTT. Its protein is CAICEGGFNQPQHF.

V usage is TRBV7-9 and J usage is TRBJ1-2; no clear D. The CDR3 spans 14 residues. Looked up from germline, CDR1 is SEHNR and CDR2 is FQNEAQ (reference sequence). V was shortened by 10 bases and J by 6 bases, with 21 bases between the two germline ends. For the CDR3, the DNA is TGTGCCAACACCACCCTTTGGACGGGGAATGGCTACACCTTC. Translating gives CANTTLWTGNGYTF.

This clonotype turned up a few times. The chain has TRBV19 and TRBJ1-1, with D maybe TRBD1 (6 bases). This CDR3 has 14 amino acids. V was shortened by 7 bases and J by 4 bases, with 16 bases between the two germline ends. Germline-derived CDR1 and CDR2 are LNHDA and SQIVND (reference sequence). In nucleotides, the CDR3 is TGTGCCAGTACCTACGGACAGTCGCTCACTGAAGCTTTCTTT. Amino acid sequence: CASTYGQSLTEAFF.

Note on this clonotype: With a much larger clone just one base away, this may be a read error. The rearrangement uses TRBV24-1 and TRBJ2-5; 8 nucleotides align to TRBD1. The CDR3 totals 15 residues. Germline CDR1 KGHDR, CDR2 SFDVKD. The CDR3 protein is CATSDSDRVGETQCF. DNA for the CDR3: TGTGCCACCAGTGATTCGGACAGGGTGGGAGAGACCCAGTGCTTC.

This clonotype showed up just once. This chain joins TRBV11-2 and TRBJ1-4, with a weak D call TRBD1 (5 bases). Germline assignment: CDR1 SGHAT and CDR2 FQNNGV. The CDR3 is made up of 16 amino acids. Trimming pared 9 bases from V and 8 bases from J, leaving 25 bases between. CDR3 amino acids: CASSLHDQVQGEKLFF. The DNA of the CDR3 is TGTGCCAGTAGCCTTCACGACCAGGTGCAGGGCGAAAAACTGTTTTTT.

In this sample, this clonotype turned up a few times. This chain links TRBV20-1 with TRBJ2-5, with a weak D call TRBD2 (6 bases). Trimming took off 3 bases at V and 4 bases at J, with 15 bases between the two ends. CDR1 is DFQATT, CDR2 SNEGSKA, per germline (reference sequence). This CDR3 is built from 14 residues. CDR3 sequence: CSASPGEFSETQYF. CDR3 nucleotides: TGCAGTGCTAGCCCGGGAGAGTTTTCAGAGACCCAGTACTTC.

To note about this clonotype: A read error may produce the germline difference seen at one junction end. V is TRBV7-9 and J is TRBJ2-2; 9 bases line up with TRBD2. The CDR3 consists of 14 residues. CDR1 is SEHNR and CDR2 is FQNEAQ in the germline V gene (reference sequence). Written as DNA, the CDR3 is TGTGCCAGTCTAGCGGGATGTCGGACCGTGGAGCTGTTTTTT. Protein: CASLAGCRTVELFF.

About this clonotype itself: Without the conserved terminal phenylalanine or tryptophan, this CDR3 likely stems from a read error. The CDR3 reads CAISQQGGTQYEQYS. CDR3 nucleotide sequence: TGTGCTATCAGTCAACAAGGGGGTACCCAGTACGAGCAGTACTCC. J is TRBJ2-7 and V is TRBV11-2, with a possible D match to TRBD1 (6 bases). Germline CDR1 reads SGHAT; CDR2 reads FQNNGV. The CDR3 contains 15 residues.

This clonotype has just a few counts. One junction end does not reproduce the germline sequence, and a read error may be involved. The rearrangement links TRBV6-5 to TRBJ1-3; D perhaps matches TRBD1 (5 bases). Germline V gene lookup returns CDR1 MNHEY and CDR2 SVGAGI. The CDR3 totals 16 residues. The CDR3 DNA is TGTGCCGGCAGTTACTCTCAGGGTCCCTCTGGAAACACCATATATTTT. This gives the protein CAGSYSQGPSGNTIYF.

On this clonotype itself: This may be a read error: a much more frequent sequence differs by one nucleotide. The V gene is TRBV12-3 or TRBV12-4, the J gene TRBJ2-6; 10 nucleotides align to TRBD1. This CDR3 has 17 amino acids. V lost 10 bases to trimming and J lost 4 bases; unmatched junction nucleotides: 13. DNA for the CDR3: TGTGCCAACAGCCTCGGGACAGGGGTATCCGGGGCCAACGTCCTGACTTTC. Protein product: CANSLGTGVSGANVLTF.

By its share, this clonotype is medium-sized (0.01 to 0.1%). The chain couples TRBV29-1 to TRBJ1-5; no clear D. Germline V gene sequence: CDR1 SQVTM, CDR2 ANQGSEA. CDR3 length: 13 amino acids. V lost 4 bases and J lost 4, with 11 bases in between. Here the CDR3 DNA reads TGCAGCGTTGCGAGGGCTCCTAATCAGCCCCAGCATTTT. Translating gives CSVARAPNQPQHF.

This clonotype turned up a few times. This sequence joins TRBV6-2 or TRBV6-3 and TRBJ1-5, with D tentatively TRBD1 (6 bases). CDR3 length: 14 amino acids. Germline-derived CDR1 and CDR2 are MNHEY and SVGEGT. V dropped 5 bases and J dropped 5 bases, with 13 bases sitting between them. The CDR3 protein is CASSRIGGDQPQHF. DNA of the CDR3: TGTGCCAGCAGTCGTATTGGGGGCGATCAGCCCCAGCATTTT.

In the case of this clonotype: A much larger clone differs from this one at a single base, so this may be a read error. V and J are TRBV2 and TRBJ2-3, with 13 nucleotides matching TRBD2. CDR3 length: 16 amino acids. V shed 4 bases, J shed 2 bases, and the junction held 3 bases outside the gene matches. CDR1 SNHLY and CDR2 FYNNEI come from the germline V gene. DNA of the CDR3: TGTGCCAGCAGTGTTGGACTAGCGGGAGTCACAGATACGCAGTATTTT. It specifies CASSVGLAGVTDTQYF.